The following is a T cell receptor beta chain sequence with its context. Repertoires were generated with immunoSEQ multiplex PCR, while TCRdb's copy carries only in-frame clones and drops some. Of more than 300,000 clones listed, roughly 90% were seen once; the top ten hold about 18%. The study counted Cohort 3 donors as recovered given two negative PCRs, clearance, or symptom resolution. This sample was taken from a study of blood T cell repertoires in COVID-19. The CDR3 covers 17 residues. The germline V gene has CDR1 KGHSH and CDR2 LQKENI. Between the trimmed V and J ends, which lost 3 bases and 0 bases, there was a span of 15 bases.

Source material: PBMCs or T cells enriched from blood (not recorded which). V is TRBV18 and J is TRBJ1-5, with no clear D. The source of this sequence is a woman in her 30s who had recovered from COVID-19. The CDR3 DNA sequence: TGTGCCAGCTCACCCGGGAGCTCCTCTGGTAGCAATCAGCCCCAGCATTTT. Amino acid sequence: CASSPGSSSGSNQPQHF.